The 2 T cell receptor beta chains presented below share a single source sample, sequenced in a study of OX40 agonist ivuxolimab in advanced cancers. Profiling relied on immunoSEQ multiplex PCR, and the TCRdb table lists in-frame clones only, not all of them. The sample carries fewer than 70,000 clones, 85% to 90% recorded once. Sequenced here: CD4+ or CD8+ T cells sorted from blood, sampled in a trial of the OX40 agonist ivuxolimab. These receptors were obtained from an adult with an advanced solid tumor such as melanoma, head and neck, liver or kidney cancer.

This chain connects TRBV7-9 to TRBJ2-3; TRBD2 matches 14 bases. V shed 6 bases, J shed 0 bases, and the junction held 8 bases outside the gene matches. This CDR3 region has 18 residues. The germline V gene has CDR1 SEHNR and CDR2 FQNEAQ (reference sequence). CDR3 bases: TGTGCCAGCAGTTCCGGGACTAGCGGGAGCACTAGCACAGATACGCAGTATTTT. It specifies CASSSGTSGSTSTDTQYF.

V gene TRBV11-3 combines with J gene TRBJ2-7; D ambiguous. Germline V gene lookup returns CDR1 SGHNT and CDR2 YENEEA. V gave up 1 base and J gave up 5 bases, with 9 bases separating them. The CDR3 covers 13 residues. The CDR3 DNA follows: TGTGCCAGCAGCTTAGGACCCTCAAACGAGCAGTACTTC. It yields the protein CASSLGPSNEQYF.